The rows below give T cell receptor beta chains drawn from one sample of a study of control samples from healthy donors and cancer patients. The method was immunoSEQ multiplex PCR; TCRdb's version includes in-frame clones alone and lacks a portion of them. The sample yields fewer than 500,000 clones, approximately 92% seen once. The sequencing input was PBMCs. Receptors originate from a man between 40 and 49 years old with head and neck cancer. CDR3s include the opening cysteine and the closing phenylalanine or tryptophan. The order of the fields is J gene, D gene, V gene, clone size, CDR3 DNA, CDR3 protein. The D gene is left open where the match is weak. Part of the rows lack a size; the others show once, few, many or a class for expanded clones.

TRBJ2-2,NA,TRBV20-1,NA,TGCAGTGCTAGTAACCCCCGGGGAGGCTACACCGGGGAGCTGTTTTTT,CSASNPRGGYTGELFF
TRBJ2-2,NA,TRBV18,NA,TGTGCCAGCTCACCACCTGAAACCGGGGAGCTGTTTTTT,CASSPPETGELFF
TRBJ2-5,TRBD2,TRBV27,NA,TGTGCCAGCAGTACCAGCCTAGCGGGAGGGAGGGAGACCCAGTACTTC,CASSTSLAGGRETQYF
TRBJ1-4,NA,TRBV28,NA,TGTGCCAGCAGCCGGGGCTTTGCAACTAATGAAAAACTGTTTTTT,CASSRGFATNEKLFF
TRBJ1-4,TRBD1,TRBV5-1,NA,TGCGCCAGCAAAGTTGGACAGGAAAATGAAAAACTGTTTTTT,CASKVGQENEKLFF
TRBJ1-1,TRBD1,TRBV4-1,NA,TGCGCCAGCAGCCAAGATCACGGCAGGGGGAGTGAAGCTTTCTTT,CASSQDHGRGSEAFF
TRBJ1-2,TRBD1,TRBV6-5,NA,TGTGCCAGCAGCCGCGACGACAGGGGTTATGGCTACACCTTC,CASSRDDRGYGYTF
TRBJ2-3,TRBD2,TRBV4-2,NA,TGTGCCAGCAGCCAAGATCGGGGCGGGGGGGCAAATACGCAGTATTTT,CASSQDRGGGANTQYF
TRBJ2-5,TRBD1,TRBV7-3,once,TGTGCCAGCAGCTTTGGAGGACAGGGAGGAGAGACCCAGTACTTC,CASSFGGQGGETQYF
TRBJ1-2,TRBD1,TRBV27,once,TGTGCCAGCAGTTTAGGACAGGGGGCTCTGGTTGGCTACACCTTC,CASSLGQGALVGYTF
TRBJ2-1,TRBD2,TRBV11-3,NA,TGTGCCAGCAGCTTACGCTATACTAGGCGGGAGAAAGATGAGCAGTTCTTC,CASSLRYTRREKDEQFF
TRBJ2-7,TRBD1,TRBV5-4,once,TGTGCCAGCAGATCAGGACAGGCCCCCTACGAGCAGTACTTC,CASRSGQAPYEQYF
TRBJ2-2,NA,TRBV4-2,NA,TGTGCCAGCAGCCCGGAGGGCGGGGGCTTTAACACCGGGGAGCTGTTTTTT,CASSPEGGGFNTGELFF
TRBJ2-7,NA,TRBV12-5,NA,TGTGCTAGTGGTTTGGTGGTATACGAGCAGTACTTC,CASGLVVYEQYF
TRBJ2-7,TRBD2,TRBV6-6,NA,TGTGCCAGCAGTCAAGGACTAGTGGGCGAGCAGTACTTC,CASSQGLVGEQYF
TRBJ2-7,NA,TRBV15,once,TGTGCCACCAGCCCGCGTGGTCCAGGGGCCTACGAGCAGTACTTC,CATSPRGPGAYEQYF
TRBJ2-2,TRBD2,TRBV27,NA,TGTGCCAGCAGCATAGGAGCGGGAGAGACCGGGGAGCTGTTTTTT,CASSIGAGETGELFF
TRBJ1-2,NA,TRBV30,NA,TGTGCCTGGAGTGTGATAGGGACGGACTACACCTTC,CAWSVIGTDYTF
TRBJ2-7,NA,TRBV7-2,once,TGTGCCAGCAGCTTTCGCGGTGGAAACTACGAGCAGTACTTC,CASSFRGGNYEQYF
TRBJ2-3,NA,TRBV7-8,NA,TGTGCCAGCAGCTTAGCCGGGGTTAGCACAGATACGCAGTATTTT,CASSLAGVSTDTQYF
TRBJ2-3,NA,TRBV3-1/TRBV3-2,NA,TGTGCCAGCAGCCCCCCATTAGGGGGGGGACTCACAGATACGCAGTATTTT,CASSPPLGGGLTDTQYF
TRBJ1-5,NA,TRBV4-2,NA,TGTGCCAGCAACCAGTCGAACAGGGCACTCAATCAGCCCCAGCATTTT,CASNQSNRALNQPQHF
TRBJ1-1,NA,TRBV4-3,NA,TGCGCCAGCAGCCAAGAAATGTATAGTGGCATGAACACTAAAGCTTTCTTT,CASSQEMYSGMNTKAFF
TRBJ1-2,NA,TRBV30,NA,TGTGCCTGGAGTTCACGCGGGGTCGGCGGCTACACCTTC,CAWSSRGVGGYTF
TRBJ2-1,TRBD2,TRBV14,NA,TGTGCCAGCAGCCAAGTAAGGGCGGGAGAACGGTTCTTC,CASSQVRAGERFF
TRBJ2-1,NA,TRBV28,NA,TGTGCCACCGCCTCTCCGGGGATGGATGAGCAGTTCTTC,CATASPGMDEQFF
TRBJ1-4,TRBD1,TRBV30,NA,TGTGCCTGGAGGTCAGGGGGTTACGAAAAACTGTTTTTT,CAWRSGGYEKLFF
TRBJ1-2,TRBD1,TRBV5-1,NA,TGCGCCAGCAGCCCGACAGGGGAGTATGGCTACACCTTC,CASSPTGEYGYTF
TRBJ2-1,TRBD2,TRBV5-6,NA,TGTGCCAGCAGCTCGGGACTAGCGGGAGGTAATGAGCAGTTCTTC,CASSSGLAGGNEQFF
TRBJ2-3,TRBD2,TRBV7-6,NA,TGTGCCAGCAGCTTAGTCCGAGCGGGAGGGCAGTATTTT,CASSLVRAGGQYF
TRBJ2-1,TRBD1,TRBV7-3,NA,TGTGCCAGCAGCTCGCAGGGACAGGGGTCAGACAATGAGCAGTTCTTC,CASSSQGQGSDNEQFF
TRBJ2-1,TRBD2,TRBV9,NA,TGTGCCAGCAGCGCTAGCGGGAGGGGGTACAATGAGCAGTTCTTC,CASSASGRGYNEQFF
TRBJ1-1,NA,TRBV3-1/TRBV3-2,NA,TGTGCCAGCGGAGGACCTTGGCAGAACACTGAAGCTTTCTTT,CASGGPWQNTEAFF
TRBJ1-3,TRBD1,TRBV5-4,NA,TGTGCCAGCAGCTTTTGGACAGGAGATACAGACACCATATATTTT,CASSFWTGDTDTIYF
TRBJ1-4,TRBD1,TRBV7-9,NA,TGTGCCAGCAGCTCCTGGGCAGGGGGCGGATCTGGGGAAAAACTGTTTTTT,CASSSWAGGGSGEKLFF
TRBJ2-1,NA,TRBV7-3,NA,TGTGCCAGCAGCTTATATGCGGACCCTGGCTACAATGAGCAGTTCTTC,CASSLYADPGYNEQFF
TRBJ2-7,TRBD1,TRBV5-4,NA,TGTGCCAGCAGCCCTCGGACAGGACCGGCCGAGCAGTACTTC,CASSPRTGPAEQYF
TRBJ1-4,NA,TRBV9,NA,TGTGCCAGCAGCGTATTGGACGGGGAAAAACTGTTTTTT,CASSVLDGEKLFF
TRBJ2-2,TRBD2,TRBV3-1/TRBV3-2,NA,TGTGCCAGCAGCCAAAAGGGGGGACTAGCGGGAGGGCCTGCCGGGGAGCTGTTTTTT,CASSQKGGLAGGPAGELFF
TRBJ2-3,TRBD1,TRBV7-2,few,TGTGCCAGCCGCCCCGGCCAGGGGGCAACAGATACGCAGTATTTT,CASRPGQGATDTQYF
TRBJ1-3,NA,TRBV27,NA,TGTGCCAGCAGTCCTATTTTGGGTGGAAACACCATATATTTT,CASSPILGGNTIYF
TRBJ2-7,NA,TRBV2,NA,TGTGCCAGCAGTGAAGGCTGGGCGAGTACCTACGAGCAGTACTTC,CASSEGWASTYEQYF
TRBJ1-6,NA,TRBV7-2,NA,TGTGCCAGCAGCTTGGATCTACGGTCACCCCTCCACTTT,CASSLDLRSPLHF
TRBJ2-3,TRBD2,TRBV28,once,TGTGCCAGCAGTTACAAGGGGACCCAATGTGTGGGGGGGGACACAGATACGCAGTATTTT,CASSYKGTQCVGGDTDTQYF
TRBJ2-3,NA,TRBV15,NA,TGTGCCACCAGCAGAGTGCCTAGCGTGGGAGCAGATACGCAGTATTTT,CATSRVPSVGADTQYF
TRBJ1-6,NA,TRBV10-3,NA,TGTGCCATCAGTGAGTCGGGGTCAGGGTCCTATAATTCACCCCTCCACTTT,CAISESGSGSYNSPLHF
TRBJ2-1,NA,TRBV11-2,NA,TGTGCCAGCAGCCCGGCTGGGGCGGGTGGGGAGCAGTTCTTC,CASSPAGAGGEQFF
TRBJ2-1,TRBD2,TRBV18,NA,TGTGCCAGCTCACCAGACCCTAGCGGGAGTGTATATGAGCAGTTCTTC,CASSPDPSGSVYEQFF
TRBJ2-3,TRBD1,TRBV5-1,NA,TGCGCCAGCAGCTTGGGGACAGGGGGAATCACAGATACGCAGTATTTT,CASSLGTGGITDTQYF
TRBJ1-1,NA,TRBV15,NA,TGTGCCACCAGCAGGGGCACTGAAGCTTTCTTT,CATSRGTEAFF
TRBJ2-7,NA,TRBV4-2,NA,TGTGCCAGCAGCCAAGGGGGGGCCTACGAGCAGTACTTC,CASSQGGAYEQYF